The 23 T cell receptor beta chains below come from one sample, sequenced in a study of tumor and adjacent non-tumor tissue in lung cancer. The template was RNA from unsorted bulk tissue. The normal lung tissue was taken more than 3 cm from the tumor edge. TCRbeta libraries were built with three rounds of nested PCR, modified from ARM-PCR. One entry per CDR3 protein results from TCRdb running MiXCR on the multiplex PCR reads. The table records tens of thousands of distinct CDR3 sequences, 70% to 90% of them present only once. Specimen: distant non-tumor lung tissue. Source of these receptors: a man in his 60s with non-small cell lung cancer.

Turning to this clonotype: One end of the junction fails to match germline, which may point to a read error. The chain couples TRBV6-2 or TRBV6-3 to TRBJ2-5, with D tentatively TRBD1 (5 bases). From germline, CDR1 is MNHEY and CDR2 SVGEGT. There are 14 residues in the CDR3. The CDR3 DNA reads TGTGCCAGCAGTTACAGTACAGGATTGGAGACCCAGAACTTC. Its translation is CASSYSTGLETQNF.

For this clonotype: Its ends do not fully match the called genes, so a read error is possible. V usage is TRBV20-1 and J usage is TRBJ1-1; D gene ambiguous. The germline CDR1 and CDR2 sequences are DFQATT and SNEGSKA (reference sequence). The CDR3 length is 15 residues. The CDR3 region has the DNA TGCATTGCTAGAGATGGTTTAGCAAGGCAGACTGGAGCTTTCTTT. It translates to CIARDGLARQTGAFF.

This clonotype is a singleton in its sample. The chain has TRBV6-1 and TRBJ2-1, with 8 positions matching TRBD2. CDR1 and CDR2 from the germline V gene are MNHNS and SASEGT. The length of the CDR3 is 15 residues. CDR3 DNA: TGTGCTACCCGACCCCCGGGACTAGGTAATGATGAGCAGTTCTTC. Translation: CATRPPGLGNDEQFF.

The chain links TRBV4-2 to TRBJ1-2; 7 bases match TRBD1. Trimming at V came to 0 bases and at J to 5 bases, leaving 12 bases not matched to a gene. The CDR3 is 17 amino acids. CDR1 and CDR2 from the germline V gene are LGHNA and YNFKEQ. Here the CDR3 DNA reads TGTGCCAGCAGCCAAGATCAGTGGAGGGGGCAGGAATATGGCTACACCTTC. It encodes CASSQDQWRGQEYGYTF.

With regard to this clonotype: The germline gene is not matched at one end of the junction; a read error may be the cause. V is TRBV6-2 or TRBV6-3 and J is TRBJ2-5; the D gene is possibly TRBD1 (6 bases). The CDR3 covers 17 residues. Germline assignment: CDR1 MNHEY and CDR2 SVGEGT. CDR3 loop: CACSYRVGGAGEETQYF. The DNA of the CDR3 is TGTGCCTGCAGTTACAGGGTAGGGGGAGCAGGGGAGGAGACCCAGTACTTC.

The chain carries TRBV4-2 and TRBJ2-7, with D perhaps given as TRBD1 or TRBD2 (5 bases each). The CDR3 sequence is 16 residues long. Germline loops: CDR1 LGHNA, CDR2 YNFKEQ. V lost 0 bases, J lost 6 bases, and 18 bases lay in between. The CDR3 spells CASSQDWPGPTREQYF. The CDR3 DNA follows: TGTGCCAGCAGCCAAGATTGGCCGGGACCTACCCGCGAGCAGTACTTC.

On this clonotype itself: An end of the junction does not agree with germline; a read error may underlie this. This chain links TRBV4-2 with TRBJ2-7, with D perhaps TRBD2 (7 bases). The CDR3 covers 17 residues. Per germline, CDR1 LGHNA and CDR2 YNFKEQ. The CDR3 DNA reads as TGTGCAAGCAGCCAAGACAGCAGGGGCGGGAGCTCCTACGAGCAGTACTTC. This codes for CASSQDSRGGSSYEQYF.

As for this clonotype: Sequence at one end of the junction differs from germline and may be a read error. CDR3 amino acids: CTSSLASLSYEQNF. The CDR3 DNA reads as TGTACCAGCAGCTTAGCATCTCTCTCCTACGAGCAGAACTTC. The V gene is TRBV11-2, the J gene TRBJ2-7; D ambiguous. The CDR3 sequence is 14 residues long. From germline, CDR1 is SGHAT and CDR2 FQNNGV.

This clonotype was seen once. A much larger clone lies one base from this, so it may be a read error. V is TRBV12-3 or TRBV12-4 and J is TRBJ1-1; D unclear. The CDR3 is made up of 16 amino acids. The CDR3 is CASCLAYRAGNTEAFF. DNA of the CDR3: TGTGCCAGCTGTTTAGCGTATAGGGCTGGGAACACTGAAGCTTTCTTT.

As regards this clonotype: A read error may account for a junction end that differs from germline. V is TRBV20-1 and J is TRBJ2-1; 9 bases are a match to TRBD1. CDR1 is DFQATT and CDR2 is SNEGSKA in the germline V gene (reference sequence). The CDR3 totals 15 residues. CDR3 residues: CSARWGQGWANELFF. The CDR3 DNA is TGTAGTGCTAGATGGGGACAGGGTTGGGCCAATGAGCTGTTCTTC.

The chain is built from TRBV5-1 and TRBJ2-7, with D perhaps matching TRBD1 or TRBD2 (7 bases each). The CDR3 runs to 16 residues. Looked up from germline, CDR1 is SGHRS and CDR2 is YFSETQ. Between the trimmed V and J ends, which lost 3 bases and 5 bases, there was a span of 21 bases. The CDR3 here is CASSSGAGGDAHEQYF. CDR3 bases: TGCGCCAGCAGCTCAGGCGCAGGGGGGGACGCCCACGAGCAGTACTTC.

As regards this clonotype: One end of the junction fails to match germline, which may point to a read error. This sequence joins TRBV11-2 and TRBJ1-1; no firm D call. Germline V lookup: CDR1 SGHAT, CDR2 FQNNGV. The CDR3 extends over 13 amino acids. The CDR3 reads CTSSLQGGRVAFF. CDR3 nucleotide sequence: TGTACCAGCAGCTTGCAAGGAGGTCGTGTAGCTTTCTTT.

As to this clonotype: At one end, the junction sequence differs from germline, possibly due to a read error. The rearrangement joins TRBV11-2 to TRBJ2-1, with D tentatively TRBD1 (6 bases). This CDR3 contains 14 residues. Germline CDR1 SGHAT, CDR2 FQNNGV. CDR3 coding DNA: TGTGCCAGCAGCTCTAGCAGGGGATACAACGAGCAGTTCTTC. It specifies CASSSSRGYNEQFF.

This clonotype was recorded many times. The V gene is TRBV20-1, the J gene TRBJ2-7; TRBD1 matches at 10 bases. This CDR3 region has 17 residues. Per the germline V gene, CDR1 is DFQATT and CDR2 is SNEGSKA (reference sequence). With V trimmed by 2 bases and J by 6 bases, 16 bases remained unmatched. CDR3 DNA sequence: TGCAGTGCTAGACCTCGCTCGGGGGACAGGGGATTCCCCGAGCAGTACTTC. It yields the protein CSARPRSGDRGFPEQYF.

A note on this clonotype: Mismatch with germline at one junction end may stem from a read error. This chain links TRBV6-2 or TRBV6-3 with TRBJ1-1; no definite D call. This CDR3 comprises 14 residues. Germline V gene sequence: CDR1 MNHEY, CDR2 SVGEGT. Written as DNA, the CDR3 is TGTGCCAGCAGTTACCGCTACGAGAACACTCAAGCTTTCTTT. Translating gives CASSYRYENTQAFF.

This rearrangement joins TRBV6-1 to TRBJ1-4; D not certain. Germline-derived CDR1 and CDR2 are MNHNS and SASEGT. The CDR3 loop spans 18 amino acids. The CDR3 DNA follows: TGTGTCATCGGAAAGGGAGGGATGTCTAAAGCAACTAATGAAAAACTGTTTTTT. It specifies CVIGKGGMSKATNEKLFF.

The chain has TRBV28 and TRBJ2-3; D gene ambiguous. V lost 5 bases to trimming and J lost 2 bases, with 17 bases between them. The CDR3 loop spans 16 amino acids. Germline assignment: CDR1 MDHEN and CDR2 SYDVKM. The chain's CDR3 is CASSISGSLTTDTQYF. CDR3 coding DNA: TGTGCCAGCAGTATAAGTGGAAGCCTTACCACAGATACGCAGTATTTT. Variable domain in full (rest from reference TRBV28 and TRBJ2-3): DVKVTQSSRYLVKRTGEKVFLECVQDMDHENMFWYRQDPGLGLRLIYFSYDVKMKEKGDIPEGYSVSREKKERFSLILESASTNQTSMYLCASSISGSLTTDTQYFGPGTRLTVL.

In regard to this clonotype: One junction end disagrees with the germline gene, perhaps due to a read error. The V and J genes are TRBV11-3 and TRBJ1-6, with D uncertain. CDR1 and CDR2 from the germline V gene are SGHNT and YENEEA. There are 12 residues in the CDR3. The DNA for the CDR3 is TGTGCCAGTAGCGACGGTAATCCACCCCTCAACTTT. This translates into CASSDGNPPLNF.

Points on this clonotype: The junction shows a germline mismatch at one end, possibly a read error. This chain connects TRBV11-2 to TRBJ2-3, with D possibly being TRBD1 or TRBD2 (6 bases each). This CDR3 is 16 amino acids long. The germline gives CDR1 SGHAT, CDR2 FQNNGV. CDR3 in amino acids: CANSLGAGPSTDTQIF. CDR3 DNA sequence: TGTGCCAACAGCTTGGGGGCGGGGCCAAGCACAGATACGCAGATTTTT.

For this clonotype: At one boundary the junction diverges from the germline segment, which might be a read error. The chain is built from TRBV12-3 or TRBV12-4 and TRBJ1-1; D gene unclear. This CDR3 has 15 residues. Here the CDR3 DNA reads TGTGCCAGCAGTTTCCGAGGGATACTGAAGACTGAAGTTTTCTTT. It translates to CASSFRGILKTEVFF.

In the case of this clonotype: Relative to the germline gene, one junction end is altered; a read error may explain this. In DNA, the CDR3 is TGTGCCAGCAGTCGGACAGGGATTGCCTACGAGCAGTGCTTC. Its protein is CASSRTGIAYEQCF. V usage is TRBV12-3 or TRBV12-4 and J usage is TRBJ2-7, with 8 bases identical to TRBD1. This CDR3 is 14 amino acids long.

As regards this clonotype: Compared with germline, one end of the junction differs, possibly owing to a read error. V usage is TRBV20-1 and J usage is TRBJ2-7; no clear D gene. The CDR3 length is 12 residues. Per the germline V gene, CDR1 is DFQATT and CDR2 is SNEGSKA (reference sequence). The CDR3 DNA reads TGTAGTGCTAGTGGGGTCACCTACGAGCAATACTTC. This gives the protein CSASGVTYEQYF.

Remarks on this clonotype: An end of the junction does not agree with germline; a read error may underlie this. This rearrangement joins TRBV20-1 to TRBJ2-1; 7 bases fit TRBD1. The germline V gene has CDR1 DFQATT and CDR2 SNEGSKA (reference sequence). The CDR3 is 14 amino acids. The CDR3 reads CSAMPDRVVNEHFF. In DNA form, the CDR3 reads TGTAGTGCCATGCCCGACAGGGTCGTCAATGAGCACTTCTTC.